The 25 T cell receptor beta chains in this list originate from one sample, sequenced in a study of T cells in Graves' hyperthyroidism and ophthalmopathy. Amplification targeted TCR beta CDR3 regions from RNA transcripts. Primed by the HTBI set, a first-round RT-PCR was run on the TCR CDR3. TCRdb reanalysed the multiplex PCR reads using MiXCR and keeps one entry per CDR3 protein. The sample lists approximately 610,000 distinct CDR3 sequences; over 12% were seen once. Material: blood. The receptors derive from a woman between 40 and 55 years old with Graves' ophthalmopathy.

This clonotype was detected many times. This CDR3 is CASSLLRLSANTEAFF. CDR3 sequence (DNA): TGTGCCAGCAGCCTTCTCAGACTTTCCGCGAACACTGAAGCTTTCTTT. The V gene is TRBV7-3, the J gene TRBJ1-1; D gene ambiguous. Trimming removed 5 bases from V and 1 base from J, with 17 bases in between. The CDR3 has 16 amino acids. Germline lookup yields CDR1 SGHTA and CDR2 FQGTGA.

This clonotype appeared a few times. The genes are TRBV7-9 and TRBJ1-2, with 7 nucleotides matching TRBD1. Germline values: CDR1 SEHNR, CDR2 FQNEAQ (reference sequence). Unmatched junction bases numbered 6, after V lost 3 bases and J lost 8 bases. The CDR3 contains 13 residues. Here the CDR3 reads CASSLAGDSGYTF. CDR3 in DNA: TGTGCCAGCAGCTTGGCAGGGGACAGCGGCTACACCTTC. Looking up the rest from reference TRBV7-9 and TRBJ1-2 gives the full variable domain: DTGVSQNPRHKITKRGQNVTFRCDPISEHNRLYWYRQTLGQGPEFLTYFQNEAQLEKSRLLSDRFSAERPKGSFSTLEIQRTEQGDSAMYLCASSLAGDSGYTFGSGTRLTVV.

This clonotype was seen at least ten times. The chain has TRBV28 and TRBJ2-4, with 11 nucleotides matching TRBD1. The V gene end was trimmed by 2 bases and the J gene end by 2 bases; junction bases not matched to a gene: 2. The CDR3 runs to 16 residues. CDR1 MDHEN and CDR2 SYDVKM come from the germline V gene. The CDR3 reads CASSLRDRGSKNIQYF. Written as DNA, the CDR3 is TGTGCCAGCAGTTTACGGGACAGGGGGTCCAAAAACATTCAGTACTTC.

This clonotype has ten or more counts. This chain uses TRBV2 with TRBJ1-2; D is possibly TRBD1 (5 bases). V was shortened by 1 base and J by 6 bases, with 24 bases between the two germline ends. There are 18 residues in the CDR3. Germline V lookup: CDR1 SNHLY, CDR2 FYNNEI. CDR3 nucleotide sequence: TGTGCCAGCAGTGAAGTGTCGGGATCGACAGAACCATGGGATGGCTACACCTTC. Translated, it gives CASSEVSGSTEPWDGYTF.

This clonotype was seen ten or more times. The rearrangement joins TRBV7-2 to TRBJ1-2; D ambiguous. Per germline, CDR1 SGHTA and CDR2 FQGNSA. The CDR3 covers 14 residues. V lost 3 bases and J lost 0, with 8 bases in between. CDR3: CASSLTTTNYGYTF. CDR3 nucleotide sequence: TGTGCCAGCAGCTTGACGACAACTAACTATGGCTACACCTTC.

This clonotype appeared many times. The CDR3 loop reads CSANRDYQETQYF. CDR3 sequence (DNA): TGCAGTGCTAACCGGGACTACCAAGAGACCCAGTACTTC. The chain joins TRBV20-1 to TRBJ2-5; TRBD2 might be the D (6 bases). This CDR3 has 13 amino acids. Trimming stripped 4 bases from V and 0 bases from J, with 9 bases between. Germline CDR1 is DFQATT and CDR2 is SNEGSKA (reference sequence).

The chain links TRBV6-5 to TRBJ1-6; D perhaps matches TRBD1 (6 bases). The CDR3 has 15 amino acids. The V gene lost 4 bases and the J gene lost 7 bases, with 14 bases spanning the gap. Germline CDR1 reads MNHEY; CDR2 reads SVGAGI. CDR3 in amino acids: CASSLDRRGNSPLHF. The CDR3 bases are TGTGCCAGCAGTTTAGACAGGCGGGGGAATTCACCCCTCCACTTT.

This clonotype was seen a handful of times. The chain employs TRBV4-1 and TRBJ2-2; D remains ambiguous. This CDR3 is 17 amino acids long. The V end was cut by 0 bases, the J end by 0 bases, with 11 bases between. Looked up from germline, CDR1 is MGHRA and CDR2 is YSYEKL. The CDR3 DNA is TGCGCCAGCAGCCAAGATCGAGTCTATTCGAACACCGGGGAGCTGTTTTTT. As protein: CASSQDRVYSNTGELFF.

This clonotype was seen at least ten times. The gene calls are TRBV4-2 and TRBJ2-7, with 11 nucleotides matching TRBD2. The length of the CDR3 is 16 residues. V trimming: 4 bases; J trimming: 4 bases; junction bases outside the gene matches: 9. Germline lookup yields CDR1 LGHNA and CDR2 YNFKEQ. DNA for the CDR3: TGTGCCAGCAGCCCCACGATAGCGGGAGGGAATTACGAGCAGTACTTC. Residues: CASSPTIAGGNYEQYF.

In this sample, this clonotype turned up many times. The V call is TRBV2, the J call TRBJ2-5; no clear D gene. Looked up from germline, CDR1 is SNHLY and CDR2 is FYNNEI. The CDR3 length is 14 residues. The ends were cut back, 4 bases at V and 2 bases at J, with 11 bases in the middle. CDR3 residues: CASSAQPNQETQYF. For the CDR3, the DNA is TGTGCCAGCAGTGCCCAGCCAAATCAAGAGACCCAGTACTTC. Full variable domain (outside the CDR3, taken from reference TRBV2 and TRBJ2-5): EPEVTQTPSHQVTQMGQEVILRCVPISNHLYFYWYRQILGQKVEFLVSFYNNEISEKSEIFDDQFSVERPDGSNFTLKIRSTKLEDSAMYFCASSAQPNQETQYFGPGTRLLVL.

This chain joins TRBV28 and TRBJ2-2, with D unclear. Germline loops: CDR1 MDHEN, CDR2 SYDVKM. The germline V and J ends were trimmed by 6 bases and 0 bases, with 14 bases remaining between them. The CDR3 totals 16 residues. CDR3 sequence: CASSLPSGANTGELFF. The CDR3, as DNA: TGTGCCAGCAGCCTCCCTTCAGGAGCGAACACCGGGGAGCTGTTTTTT.

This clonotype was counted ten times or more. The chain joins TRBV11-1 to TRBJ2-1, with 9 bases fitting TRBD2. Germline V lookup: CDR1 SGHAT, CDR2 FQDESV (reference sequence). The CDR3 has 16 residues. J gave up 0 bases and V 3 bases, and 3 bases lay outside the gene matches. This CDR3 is CASSFYSGSSYNEQFF. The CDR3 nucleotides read TGTGCCAGCAGCTTCTATAGCGGGAGCTCCTACAATGAGCAGTTCTTC.

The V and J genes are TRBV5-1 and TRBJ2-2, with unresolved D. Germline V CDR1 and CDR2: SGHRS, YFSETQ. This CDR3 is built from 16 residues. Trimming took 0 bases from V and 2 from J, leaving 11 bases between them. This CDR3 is CASSLEARINTGELFF. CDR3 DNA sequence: TGCGCCAGCAGCTTGGAAGCACGGATCAACACCGGGGAGCTGTTTTTT.

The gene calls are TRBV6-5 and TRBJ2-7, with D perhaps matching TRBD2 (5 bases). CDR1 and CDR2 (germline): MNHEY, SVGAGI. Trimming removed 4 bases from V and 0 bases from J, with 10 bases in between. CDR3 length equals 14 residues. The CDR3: CASSSQRHSYEQYF. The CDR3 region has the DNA TGTGCCAGCAGTTCCCAGCGGCACTCCTACGAGCAGTACTTC.

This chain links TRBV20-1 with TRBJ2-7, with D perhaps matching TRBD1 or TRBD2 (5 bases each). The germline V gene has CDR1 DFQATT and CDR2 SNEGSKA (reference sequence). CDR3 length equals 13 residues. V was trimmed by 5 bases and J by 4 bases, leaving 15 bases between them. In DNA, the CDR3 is TGCAGTGCTGTGAGCTCGGGACCGTACGAGCAGTACTTC. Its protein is CSAVSSGPYEQYF.

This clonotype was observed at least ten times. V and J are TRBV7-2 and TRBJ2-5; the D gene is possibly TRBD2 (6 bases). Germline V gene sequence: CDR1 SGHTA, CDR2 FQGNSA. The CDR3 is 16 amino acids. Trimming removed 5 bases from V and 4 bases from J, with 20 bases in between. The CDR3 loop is CASSLLWGTRVETQYF. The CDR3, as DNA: TGTGCCAGCAGCCTCCTCTGGGGGACTCGAGTAGAGACCCAGTACTTC.

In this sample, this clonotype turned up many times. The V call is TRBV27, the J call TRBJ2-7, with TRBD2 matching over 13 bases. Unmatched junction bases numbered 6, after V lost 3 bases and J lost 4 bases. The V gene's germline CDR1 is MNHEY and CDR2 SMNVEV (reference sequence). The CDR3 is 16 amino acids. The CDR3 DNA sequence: TGTGCCAGCAGTTTTTCACCGGGACTAGCGGGGTACGAGCAGTACTTC. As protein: CASSFSPGLAGYEQYF.

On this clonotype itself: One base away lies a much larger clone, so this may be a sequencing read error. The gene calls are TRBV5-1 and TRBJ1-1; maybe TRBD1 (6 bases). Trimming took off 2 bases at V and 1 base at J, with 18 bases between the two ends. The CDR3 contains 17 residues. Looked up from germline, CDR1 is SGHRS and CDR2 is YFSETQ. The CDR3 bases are TGCGCCAGCAGCTTTGGAGGTAGCGGGGGCGGGAACACTGAAGCTTTCTTT. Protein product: CASSFGGSGGGNTEAFF.

This chain's CDR3 is CASRATSGSSEQYF. The CDR3 region has the DNA TGTGCCAGCAGGGCTACTAGCGGGAGTTCCGAGCAGTACTTC. The chain recombines TRBV6-1 with TRBJ2-7, with 11 bases fitting TRBD2. The CDR3 sequence is 14 residues long. The germline gives CDR1 MNHNS, CDR2 SASEGT. Trimming cost V 6 bases and J 6 bases; bases outside gene matches: 7.

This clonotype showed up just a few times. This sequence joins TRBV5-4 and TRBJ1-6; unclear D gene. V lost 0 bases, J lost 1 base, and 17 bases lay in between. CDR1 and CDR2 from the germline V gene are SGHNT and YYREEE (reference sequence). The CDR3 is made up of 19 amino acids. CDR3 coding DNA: TGTGCCAGCAGCTTGGATATGGGAGAAGTAGGATCCTATAATTCACCCCTCCACTTT. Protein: CASSLDMGEVGSYNSPLHF.

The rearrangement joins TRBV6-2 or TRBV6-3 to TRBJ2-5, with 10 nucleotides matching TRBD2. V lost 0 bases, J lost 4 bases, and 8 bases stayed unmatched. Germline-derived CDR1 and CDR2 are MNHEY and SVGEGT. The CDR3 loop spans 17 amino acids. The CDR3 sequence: CASSYSNSGGLAETQYF. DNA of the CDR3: TGTGCCAGCAGTTACTCCAATAGCGGGGGGTTAGCAGAGACCCAGTACTTC.

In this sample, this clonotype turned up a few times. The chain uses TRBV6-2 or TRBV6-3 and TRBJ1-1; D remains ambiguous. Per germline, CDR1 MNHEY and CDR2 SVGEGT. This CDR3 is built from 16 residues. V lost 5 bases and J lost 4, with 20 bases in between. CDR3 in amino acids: CASSIQRTAPVTEAFF. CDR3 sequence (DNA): TGTGCCAGCAGTATACAGAGGACGGCCCCGGTCACTGAAGCTTTCTTT.

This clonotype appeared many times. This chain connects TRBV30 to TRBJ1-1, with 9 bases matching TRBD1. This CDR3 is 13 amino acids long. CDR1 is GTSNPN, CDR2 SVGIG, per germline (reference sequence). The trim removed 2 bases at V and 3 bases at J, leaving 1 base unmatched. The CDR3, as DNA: TGTGCCTGGAGTCGACAGGGGGACACTGAAGCTTTCTTT. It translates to CAWSRQGDTEAFF.

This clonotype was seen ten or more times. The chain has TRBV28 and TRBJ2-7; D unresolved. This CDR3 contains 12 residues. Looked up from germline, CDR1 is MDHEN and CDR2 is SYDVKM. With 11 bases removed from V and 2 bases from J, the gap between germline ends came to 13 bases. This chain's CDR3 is CAAVGWPYEQYF. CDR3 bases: TGTGCCGCCGTGGGGTGGCCCTACGAGCAGTACTTC.

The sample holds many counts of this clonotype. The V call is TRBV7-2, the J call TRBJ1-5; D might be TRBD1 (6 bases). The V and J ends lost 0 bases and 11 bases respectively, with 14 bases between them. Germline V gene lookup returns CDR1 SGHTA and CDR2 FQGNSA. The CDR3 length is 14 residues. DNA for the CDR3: TGTGCCAGCAGCTTAGCAGGGGGGGACATGACCCAGCATTTT. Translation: CASSLAGGDMTQHF.